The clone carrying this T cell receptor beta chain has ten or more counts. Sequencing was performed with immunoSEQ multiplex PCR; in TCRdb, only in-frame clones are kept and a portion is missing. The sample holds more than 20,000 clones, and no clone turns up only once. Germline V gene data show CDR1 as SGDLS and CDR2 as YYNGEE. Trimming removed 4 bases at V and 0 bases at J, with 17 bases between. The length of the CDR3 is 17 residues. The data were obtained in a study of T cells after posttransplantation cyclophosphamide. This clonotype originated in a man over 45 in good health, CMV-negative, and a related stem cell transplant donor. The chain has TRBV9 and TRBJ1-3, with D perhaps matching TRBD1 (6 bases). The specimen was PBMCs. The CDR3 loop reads CASSLQGSAYSGNTIYF. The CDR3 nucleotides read TGTGCCAGCAGCTTACAGGGTAGTGCATACTCTGGAAACACCATATATTTT.